This TCR beta chain comes out of a study of CD8 T cells in ankylosing spondylitis. Looked up from germline, CDR1 is DFQATT and CDR2 is SNEGSKA (reference sequence). V lost 0 bases to trimming and J lost 4 bases, with 22 bases between them. The CDR3 consists of 18 residues. This clonotype appeared many times. Antigen specificity is unknown. Findings of the study overall: CD8+ cells made up the disease-linked clones, which were relatively rare in peripheral blood. For ankylosing spondylitis blood, a TCR beta motif of several highly homologous variants appeared characteristic.

Quantitative 5'-RACE with molecular barcodes was used to make the TCR beta libraries. MiXCR was run by TCRdb on the 5' RACE reads, yielding one entry per CDR3 protein. The table lists 35,000 to 45,000 distinct CDR3 sequences, more than 9.5% of them singletons. The sequenced sample consisted of blood, either unsorted or a sorted T cell fraction (not recorded which). The TCR originated in a male donor with ankylosing spondylitis or in good health (not recorded which). The chain links TRBV20-1 to TRBJ2-1; D is possibly TRBD2 (6 bases). The CDR3, as DNA: TGCAGTGCTAGAGAGGTAGGGTTAGCGGATTGGTCTTACAATGAGCAGTTCTTC. The encoded protein is CSAREVGLADWSYNEQFF.